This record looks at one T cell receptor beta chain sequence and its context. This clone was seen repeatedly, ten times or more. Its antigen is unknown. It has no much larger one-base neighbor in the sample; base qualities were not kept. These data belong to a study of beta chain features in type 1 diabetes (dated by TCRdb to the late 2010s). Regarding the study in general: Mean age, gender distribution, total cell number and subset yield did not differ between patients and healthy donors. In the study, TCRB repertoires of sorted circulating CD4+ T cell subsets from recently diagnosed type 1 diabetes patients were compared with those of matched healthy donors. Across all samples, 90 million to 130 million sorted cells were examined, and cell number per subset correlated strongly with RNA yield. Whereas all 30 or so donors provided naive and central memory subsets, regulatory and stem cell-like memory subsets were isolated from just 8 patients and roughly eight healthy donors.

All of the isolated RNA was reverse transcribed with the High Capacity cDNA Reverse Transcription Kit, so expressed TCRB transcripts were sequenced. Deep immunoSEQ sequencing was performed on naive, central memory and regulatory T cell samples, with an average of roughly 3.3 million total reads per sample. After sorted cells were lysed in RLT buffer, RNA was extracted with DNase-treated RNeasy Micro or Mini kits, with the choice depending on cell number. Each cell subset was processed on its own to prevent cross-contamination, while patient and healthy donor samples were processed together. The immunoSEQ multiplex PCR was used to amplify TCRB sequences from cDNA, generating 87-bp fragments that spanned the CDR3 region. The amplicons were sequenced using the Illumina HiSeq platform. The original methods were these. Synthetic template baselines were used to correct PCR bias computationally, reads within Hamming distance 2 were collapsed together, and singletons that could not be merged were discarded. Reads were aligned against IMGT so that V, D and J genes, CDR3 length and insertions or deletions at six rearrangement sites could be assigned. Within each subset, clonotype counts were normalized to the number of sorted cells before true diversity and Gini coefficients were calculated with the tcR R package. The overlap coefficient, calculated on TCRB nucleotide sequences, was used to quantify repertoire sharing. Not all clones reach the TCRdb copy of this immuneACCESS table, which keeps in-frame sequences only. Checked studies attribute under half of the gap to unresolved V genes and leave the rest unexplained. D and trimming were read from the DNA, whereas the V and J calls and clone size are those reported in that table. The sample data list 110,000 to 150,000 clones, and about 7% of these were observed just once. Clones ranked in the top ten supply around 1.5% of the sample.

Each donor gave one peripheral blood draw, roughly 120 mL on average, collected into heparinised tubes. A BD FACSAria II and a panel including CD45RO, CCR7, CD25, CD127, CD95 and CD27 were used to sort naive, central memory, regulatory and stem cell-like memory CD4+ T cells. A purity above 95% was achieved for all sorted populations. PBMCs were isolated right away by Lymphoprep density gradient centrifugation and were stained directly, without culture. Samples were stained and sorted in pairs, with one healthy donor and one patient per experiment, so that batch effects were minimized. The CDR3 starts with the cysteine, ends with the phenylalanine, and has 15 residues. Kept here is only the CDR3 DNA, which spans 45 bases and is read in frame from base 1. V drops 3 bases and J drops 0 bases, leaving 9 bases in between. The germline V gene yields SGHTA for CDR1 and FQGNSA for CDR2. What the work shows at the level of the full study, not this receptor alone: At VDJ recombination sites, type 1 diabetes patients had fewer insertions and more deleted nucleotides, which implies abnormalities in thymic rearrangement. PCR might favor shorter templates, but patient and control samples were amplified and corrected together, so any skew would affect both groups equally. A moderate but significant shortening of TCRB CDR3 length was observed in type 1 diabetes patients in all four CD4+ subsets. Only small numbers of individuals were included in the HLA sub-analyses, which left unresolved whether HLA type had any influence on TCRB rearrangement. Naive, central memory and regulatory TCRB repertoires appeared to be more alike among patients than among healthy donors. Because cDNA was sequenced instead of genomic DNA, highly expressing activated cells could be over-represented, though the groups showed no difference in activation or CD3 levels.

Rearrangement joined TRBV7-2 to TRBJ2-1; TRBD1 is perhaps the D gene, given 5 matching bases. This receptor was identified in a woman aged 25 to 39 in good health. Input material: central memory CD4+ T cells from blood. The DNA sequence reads TGTGCCAGCAGCTTTCAGGGCTACTCCTACAATGAGCAGTTCTTC. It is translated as CASSFQGYSYNEQFF.